This TCR beta chain was documented in a study of Graves' ophthalmopathy and Graves' hyperthyroidism (dated by TCRdb to the late 2010s). Broadly, across the study: Peripheral blood was collected before any treatment was given, at the time of initial diagnosis. The study used signatures of the TCR beta repertoire to tell Graves' ophthalmopathy apart from Graves' hyperthyroidism and to predict which patients would progress to ophthalmopathy. In total, some 130 blood samples were TCR-sequenced: 40 to 45 ophthalmopathy, some 72 hyperthyroidism and about 17 hyperthyroidism-to-ophthalmopathy patients. To explore V-J signatures distinguishing ophthalmopathy from hyperthyroidism, a discovery set of about 99 patients (roughly 45 ophthalmopathy, about 57 stable hyperthyroidism) was enrolled. An independent validation cohort comprised roughly 20 hyperthyroidism patients and over 15 patients who later progressed from hyperthyroidism to ophthalmopathy. In several hyperthyroidism patients, the T-cell repertoires found in thyroid tissue were compared with those found in blood. After sampling, hyperthyroidism patients received methimazole starting at 30 mg daily, and ophthalmopathy patients received high-dose intravenous methylprednisolone.

The ophthalmopathy patients had moderately to severely active disease, with a Clinical Activity Score of 3 or higher, a NOSPECS grade of 4 or higher, and a disease duration of less than 3 months. Patients were excluded if they had other autoimmune diseases, uncontrolled infections, pregnancy or lactation. Diagnosis relied on clinical symptoms, serum thyroxine, TRAb, thyroid ultrasound and orbital computed tomography. PBMCs were isolated from more than 9 ml of fresh peripheral blood by Ficoll-Paque density gradient centrifugation. Total RNA was extracted using Trizol reagent, and RNA quality was checked on an Agilent 2100 Bioanalyzer. For repertoire sequencing, the TCR beta CDR3 regions were amplified from RNA transcripts. The first round was an RT-PCR using HTBI primers with the Qiagen OneStep RT-PCR kit, and this first round was followed by a second-round multiplex PCR, then size selection and purification. Sequencing of the libraries was carried out on an Illumina HiSeq2000 in paired-end mode with 100 bp reads. For the original study's pipeline: SOAPnuke was used for read processing, and reads with adapters, uncalled bases, a mean Phred below 15, or no exact constant-primer or identifier match were discarded. COPE v1.2.5 was used to merge the high-quality paired reads. Clonotypes were defined as unique nucleotide sequences and were aligned to IMGT TRB V, D and J references using MiTCR v1.1. The analysis was limited to V-J combinations with a frequency above 0.0001, which together covered 99.2% of repertoires. A TCR clonal expansion and chaos score per V-J combination was defined as the ratio of F50 clonal expansion to chaos observed in the TCRdist matrix. Welch's t-statistics and random forest were used to narrow the features down to more than 10 V-J combinations, which were then fed into a naive Bayes classifier. The similarity between thyroid and blood repertoires was quantified using the Morisita-Horn index. TCRdb ran its own pipeline on the public reads, namely fastp trimming at Q25 and MiXCR clone calling, and kept in-frame beta chains. Here each entry gathers all rows of one CDR3 protein and keeps the most common genes and DNA. The V and J calls were not made by the authors but by TCRdb's processing. The sample yields about 740,000 distinct CDR3 sequences; 40% were counted once. The leading ten clones occupy roughly 45% of the sample.

V lost 2 bases and J lost 5 bases; the stretch between them is 13 bases long. CDR1 and CDR2 (SGHKS, YYEKEE) derive from the germline V gene (reference sequence). From the cysteine through the phenylalanine, the CDR3 covers 14 amino acids. Only the CDR3 part of the read is kept: 42 bases, read in frame from the first base. Concerning this clonotype: The target of this receptor is not known. Base qualities are not recorded, but no much larger clone differs from it by a single base.

The paper as a whole reports these results and caveats: No statistical method was used to set the sample size in advance, and the investigators knew which group each participant was assigned to. Most expanded thyroid clonotypes with a frequency above 0.001 also appeared in blood, which suggests that blood repertoires may reflect the immune response in the thyroid. In validation, the model predicted ophthalmopathy progression with about 71% sensitivity and about 77% specificity; more than ten predicted patients were CT-confirmed with GO in a median of around 6 months. The 13-signature model separated ophthalmopathy from stable hyperthyroidism with approximately 90% sensitivity and around 84% specificity in cross-validation, and 80%/75% in the test set.

The V and J segments used are TRBV5-5 and TRBJ2-5; a tentative D match to TRBD2 spans 6 bases. The sequence came from an adult man with Graves' ophthalmopathy. The specimen sequenced was peripheral blood. The nucleotide sequence reads TGTGCCAGCAGCTTAGGAGGGGATTGGGAGACCCAGTACTTC. Its amino acids are CASSLGGDWETQYF.